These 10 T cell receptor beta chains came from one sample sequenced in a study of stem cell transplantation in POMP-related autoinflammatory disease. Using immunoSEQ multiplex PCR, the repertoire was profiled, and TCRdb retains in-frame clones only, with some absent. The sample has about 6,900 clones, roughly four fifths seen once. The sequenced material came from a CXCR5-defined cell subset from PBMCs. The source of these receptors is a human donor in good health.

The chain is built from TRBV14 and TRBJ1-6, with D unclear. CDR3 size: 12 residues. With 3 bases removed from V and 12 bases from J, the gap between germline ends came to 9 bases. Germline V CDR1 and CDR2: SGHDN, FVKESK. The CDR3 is CASSHRREPLHF. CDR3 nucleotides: TGTGCCAGCAGCCACAGACGCGAACCCCTCCACTTT. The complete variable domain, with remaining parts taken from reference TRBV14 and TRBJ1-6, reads EAGVTQFPSHSVIEKGQTVTLRCDPISGHDNLYWYRRVMGKEIKFLLHFVKESKQDESGMPNNRFLAERTGGTYSTLKVQPAELEDSGVYFCASSHRREPLHFGNGTRLTVT.

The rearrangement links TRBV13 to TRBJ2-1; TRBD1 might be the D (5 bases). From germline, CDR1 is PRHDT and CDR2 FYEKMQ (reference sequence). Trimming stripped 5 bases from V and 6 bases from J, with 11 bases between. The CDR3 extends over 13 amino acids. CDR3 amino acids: CASSSLTVNEQFF. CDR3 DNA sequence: TGTGCCAGCAGCAGTTTGACAGTCAATGAGCAGTTCTTC.

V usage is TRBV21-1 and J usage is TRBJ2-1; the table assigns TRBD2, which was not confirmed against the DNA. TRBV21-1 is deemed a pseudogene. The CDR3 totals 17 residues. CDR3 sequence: CASSKPPSGGNHNEQFF. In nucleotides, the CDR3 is TGTGCCAGCAGCAAACCTCCTAGCGGGGGGAACCACAATGAGCAGTTCTTC.

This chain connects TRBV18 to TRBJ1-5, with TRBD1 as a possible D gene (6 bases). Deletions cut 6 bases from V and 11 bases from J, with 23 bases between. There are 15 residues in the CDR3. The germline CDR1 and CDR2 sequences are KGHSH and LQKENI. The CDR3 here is CASSQNSGALETQHF. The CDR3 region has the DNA TGTGCCAGCTCTCAGAACTCAGGGGCCCTTGAGACCCAGCATTTT.

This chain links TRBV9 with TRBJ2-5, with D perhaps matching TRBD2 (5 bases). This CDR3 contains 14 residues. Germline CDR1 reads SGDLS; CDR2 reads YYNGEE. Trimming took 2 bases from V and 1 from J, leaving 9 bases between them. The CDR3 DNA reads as TGTGCCAGCAGCGTCGGGAACACCCAAGAGACCCAGTACTTC. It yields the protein CASSVGNTQETQYF.

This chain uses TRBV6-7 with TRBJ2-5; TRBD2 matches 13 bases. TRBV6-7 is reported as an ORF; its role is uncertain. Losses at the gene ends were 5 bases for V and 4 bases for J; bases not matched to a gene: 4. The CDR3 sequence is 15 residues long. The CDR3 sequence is CASSGTSGVVETQYF. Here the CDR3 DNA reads TGTGCCAGCAGTGGGACTAGCGGGGTCGTAGAGACCCAGTACTTC.

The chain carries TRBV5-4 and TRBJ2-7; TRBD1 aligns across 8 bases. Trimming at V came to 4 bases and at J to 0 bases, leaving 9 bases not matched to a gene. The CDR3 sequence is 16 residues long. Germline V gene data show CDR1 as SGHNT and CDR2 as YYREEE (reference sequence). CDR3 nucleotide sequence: TGTGCCAGCAGCCCCACCCAGGGGGCCGTCTCCTACGAGCAGTACTTC. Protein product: CASSPTQGAVSYEQYF.

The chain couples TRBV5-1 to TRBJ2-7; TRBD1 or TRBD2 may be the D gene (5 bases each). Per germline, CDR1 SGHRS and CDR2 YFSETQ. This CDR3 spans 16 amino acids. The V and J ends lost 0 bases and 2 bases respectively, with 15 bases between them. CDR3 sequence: CASSLGGSGTTYEQYF. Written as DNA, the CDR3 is TGCGCCAGCAGCTTGGGGGGGTCGGGGACCACCTACGAGCAGTACTTC.

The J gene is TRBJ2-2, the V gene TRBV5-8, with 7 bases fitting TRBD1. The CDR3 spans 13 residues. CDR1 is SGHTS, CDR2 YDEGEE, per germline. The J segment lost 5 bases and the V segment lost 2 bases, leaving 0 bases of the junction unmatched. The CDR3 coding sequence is TGTGCCAGCAGCTTCAGGGGGACCGGGGAGCTGTTTTTT. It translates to CASSFRGTGELFF.

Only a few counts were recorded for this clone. CDR3 nucleotides: TGTGCCAGCAGCTTTCAGGGGAGTAATTCACCCCTCCACTTT. This codes for CASSFQGSNSPLHF. The V gene is TRBV7-9, the J gene TRBJ1-6; perhaps TRBD1 as D (6 bases). The CDR3 is made up of 14 amino acids. The germline CDR1 and CDR2 sequences are SEHNR and FQNEAQ (reference sequence). V lost 3 bases and J lost 6, with 9 bases in between.